This T cell receptor beta chain appears in the sequencing data of a study of control samples from healthy donors and cancer patients. Germline trimming cut 5 bases from V and 3 bases from J; bases unmatched to any gene: 6. Per germline, CDR1 MNHEY and CDR2 SVGAGI. The CDR3 is made up of 15 amino acids. Assay used: immunoSEQ multiplex PCR; TCRdb lists only in-frame clones, some missing. Altogether 100,000 to 150,000 clones are present, roughly 86% being singletons, with the ten largest covering approximately 8%. The receptor comes from a man aged 45-65 years with head and neck cancer. Sequenced: PBMCs. The gene calls are TRBV6-5 and TRBJ1-3; 8 nucleotides agree with TRBD1. This CDR3 reads CASSIDRGCGNTIYF. In nucleotides, the CDR3 is TGTGCCAGCAGTATCGACAGGGGCTGTGGAAACACCATATATTTT.